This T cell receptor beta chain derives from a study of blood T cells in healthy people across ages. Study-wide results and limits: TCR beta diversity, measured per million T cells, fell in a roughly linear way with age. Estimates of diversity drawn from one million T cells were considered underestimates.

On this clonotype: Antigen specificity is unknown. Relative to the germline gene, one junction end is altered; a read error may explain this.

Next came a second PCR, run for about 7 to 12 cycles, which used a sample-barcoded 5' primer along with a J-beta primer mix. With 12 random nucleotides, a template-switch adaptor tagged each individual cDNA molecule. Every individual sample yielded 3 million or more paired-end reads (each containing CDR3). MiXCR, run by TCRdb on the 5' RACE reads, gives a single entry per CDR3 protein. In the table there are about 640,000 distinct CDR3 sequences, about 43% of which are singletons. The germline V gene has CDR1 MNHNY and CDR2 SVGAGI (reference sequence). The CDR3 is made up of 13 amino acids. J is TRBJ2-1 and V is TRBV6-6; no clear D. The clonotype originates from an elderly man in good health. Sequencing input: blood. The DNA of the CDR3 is TGTGCCAGCAGGCCATACTCAAACAATGAGCGGTTCTTC. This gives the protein CASRPYSNNERFF.